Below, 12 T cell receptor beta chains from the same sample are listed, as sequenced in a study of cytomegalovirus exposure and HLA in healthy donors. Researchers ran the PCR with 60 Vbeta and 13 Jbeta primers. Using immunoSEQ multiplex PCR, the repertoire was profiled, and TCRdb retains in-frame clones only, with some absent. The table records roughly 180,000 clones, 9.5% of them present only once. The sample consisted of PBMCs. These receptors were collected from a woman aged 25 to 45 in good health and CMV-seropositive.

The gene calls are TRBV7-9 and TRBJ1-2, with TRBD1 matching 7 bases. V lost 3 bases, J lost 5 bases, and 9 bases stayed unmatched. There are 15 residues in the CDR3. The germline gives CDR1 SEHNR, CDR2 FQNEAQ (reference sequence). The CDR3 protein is CASSFSGQRLYGYTF. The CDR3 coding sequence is TGTGCCAGCAGCTTTTCGGGACAGCGCCTTTATGGCTACACCTTC.

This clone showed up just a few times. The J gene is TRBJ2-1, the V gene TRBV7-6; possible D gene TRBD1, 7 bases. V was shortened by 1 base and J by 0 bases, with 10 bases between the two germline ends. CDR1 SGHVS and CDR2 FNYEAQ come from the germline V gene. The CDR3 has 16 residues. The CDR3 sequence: CASSLGQGGSYNEQFF. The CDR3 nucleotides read TGTGCCAGCAGCTTAGGTCAGGGGGGCTCCTACAATGAGCAGTTCTTC.

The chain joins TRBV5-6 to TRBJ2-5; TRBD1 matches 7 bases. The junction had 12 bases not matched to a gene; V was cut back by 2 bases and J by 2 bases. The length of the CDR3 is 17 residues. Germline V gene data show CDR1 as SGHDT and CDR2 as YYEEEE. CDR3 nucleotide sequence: TGTGCCAGCAGCTTTTTAAACCGGGACAGACTACAAGAGACCCAGTACTTC. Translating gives CASSFLNRDRLQETQYF.

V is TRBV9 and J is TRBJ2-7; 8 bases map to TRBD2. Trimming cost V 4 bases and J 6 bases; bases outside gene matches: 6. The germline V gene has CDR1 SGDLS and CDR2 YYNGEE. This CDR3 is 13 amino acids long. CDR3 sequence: CASSPHGGGEQYF. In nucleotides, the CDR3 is TGTGCCAGCAGCCCGCACGGGGGGGGCGAGCAGTACTTC.

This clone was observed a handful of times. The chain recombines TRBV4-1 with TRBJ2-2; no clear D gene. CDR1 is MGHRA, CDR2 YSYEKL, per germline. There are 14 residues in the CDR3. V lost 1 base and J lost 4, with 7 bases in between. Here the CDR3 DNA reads TGCGCCAGCAGCCAAGTCCCAGTCACCGGGGAGCTGTTTTTT. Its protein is CASSQVPVTGELFF.

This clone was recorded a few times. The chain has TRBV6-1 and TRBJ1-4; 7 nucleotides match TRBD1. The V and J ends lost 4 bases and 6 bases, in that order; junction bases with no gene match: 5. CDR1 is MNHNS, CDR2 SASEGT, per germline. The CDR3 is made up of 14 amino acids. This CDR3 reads CASSVGDSYEKLFF. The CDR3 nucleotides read TGTGCCAGCAGTGTGGGGGACAGCTATGAAAAACTGTTTTTT.

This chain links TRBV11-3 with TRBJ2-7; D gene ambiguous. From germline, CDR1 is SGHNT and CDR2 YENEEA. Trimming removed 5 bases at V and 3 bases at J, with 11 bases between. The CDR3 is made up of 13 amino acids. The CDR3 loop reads CASSPRGDYEQYF. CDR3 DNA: TGTGCCAGCAGCCCCCGCGGAGACTACGAGCAGTACTTC.

For the CDR3, the DNA is TGCACCAGCAGACCCCCCCCAGGGATCCACTATGGCTACACCTTC. Translation: CTSRPPPGIHYGYTF. V and J are TRBV1 and TRBJ1-2; the table's TRBD1 call for D was not verified on the DNA. TRBV1 is an annotated pseudogene. This CDR3 is 15 amino acids long.

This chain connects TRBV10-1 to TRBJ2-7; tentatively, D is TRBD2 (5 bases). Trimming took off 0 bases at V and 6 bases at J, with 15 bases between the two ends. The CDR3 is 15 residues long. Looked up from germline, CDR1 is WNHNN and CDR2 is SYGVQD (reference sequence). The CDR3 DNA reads TGCGCCAGCAGTGAGTCGAAGGGAGAGTCCGCCGAGCAGTACTTC. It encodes CASSESKGESAEQYF.

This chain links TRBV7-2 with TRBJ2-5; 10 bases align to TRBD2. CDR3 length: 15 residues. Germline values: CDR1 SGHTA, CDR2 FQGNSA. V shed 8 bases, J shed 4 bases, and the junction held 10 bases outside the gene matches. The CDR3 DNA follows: TGTGCCAGCCTGAGGACTAGCGGAGGGGGAGAGACCCAGTACTTC. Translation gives CASLRTSGGGETQYF.

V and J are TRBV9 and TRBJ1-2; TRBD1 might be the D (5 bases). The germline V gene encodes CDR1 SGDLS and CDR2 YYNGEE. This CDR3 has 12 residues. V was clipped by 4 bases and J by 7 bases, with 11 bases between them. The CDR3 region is CASSLGGAGYTF. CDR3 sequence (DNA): TGTGCCAGCAGCCTGGGGGGTGCTGGCTACACCTTC.

CDR3 sequence (DNA): TGTGCCTGGAGTCGGACAGATAGATACACCTTC. Amino acid sequence: CAWSRTDRYTF. The chain links TRBV30 to TRBJ1-2; D possibly corresponds to TRBD1 (6 bases). CDR1 is GTSNPN and CDR2 is SVGIG in the germline V gene (reference sequence). V lost 2 bases and J lost 11, with 12 bases in between. The CDR3 contains 11 residues.